Given below is one T cell receptor beta chain in context. The sample comes from a study of T cell changes during pregnancy in multiple sclerosis. Deletions cut 0 bases from V and 2 bases from J, with 10 bases between. From germline, CDR1 is SGHVS and CDR2 FNYEAQ. The CDR3 consists of 15 residues. Produced via immunoSEQ multiplex PCR; TCRdb's table is partial and in-frame only. Among tens of thousands of clones, roughly 90% were seen once, and the ten largest hold 4% to 6%. This TCR derives from a female donor in good health, enrolled as a control in a pregnancy study. Sequenced here: peripheral blood, sampled in the second trimester of pregnancy. The chain uses TRBV7-6 and TRBJ2-5; D possibly corresponds to TRBD1 (6 bases). CDR3 coding DNA: TGTGCCAGCAGCTTAGCCCGGACAGAACAAGAGACCCAGTACTTC. This encodes CASSLARTEQETQYF. Full variable domain (remainder filled in from reference TRBV7-6 and TRBJ2-5): GAGVSQSPRYKVTKRGQDVALRCDPISGHVSLYWYRQALGQGPEFLTYFNYEAQQDKSGLPNDRFSAERPEGSISTLTIQRTEQRDSAMYRCASSLARTEQETQYFGPGTRLLVL.